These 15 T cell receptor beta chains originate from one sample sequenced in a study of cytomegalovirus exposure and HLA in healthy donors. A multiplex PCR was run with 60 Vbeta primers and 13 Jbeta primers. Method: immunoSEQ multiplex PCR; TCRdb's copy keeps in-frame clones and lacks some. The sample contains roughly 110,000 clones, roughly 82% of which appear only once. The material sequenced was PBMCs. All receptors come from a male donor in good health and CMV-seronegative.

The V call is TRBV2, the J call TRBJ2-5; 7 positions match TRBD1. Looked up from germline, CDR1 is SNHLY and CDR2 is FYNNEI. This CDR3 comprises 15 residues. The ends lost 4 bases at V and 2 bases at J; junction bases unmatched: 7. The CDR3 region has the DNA TGTGCCAGCAGTGGTGGGGCAGGGGGACAAGAGACCCAGTACTTC. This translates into CASSGGAGGQETQYF. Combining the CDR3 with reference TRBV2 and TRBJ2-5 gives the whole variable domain EPEVTQTPSHQVTQMGQEVILRCVPISNHLYFYWYRQILGQKVEFLVSFYNNEISEKSEIFDDQFSVERPDGSNFTLKIRSTKLEDSAMYFCASSGGAGGQETQYFGPGTRLLVL.

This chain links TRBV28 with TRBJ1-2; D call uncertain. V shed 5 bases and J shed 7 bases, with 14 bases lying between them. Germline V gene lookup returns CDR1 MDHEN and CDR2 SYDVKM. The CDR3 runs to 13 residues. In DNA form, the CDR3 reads TGTGCCAGCAGTCCCCAAGGCGGGTCTGGCTACACCTTC. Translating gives CASSPQGGSGYTF.

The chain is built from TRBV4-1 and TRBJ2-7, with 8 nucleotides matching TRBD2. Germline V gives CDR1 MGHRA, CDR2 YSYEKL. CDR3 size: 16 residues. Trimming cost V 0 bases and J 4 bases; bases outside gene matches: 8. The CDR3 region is CASSQDYPSGFYEQYF. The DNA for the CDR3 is TGCGCCAGCAGCCAAGATTATCCTAGCGGGTTTTACGAGCAGTACTTC.

This CDR3 is CAIMGLPSEQFF. In nucleotides, the CDR3 is TGTGCCATCATGGGCCTCCCTTCTGAGCAGTTCTTC. The chain carries TRBV10-3 and TRBJ2-1; D is uncertain. The V and J ends lost 7 bases and 9 bases respectively, with 13 bases between them. The CDR3 sequence is 12 residues long. CDR1 is ENHRY and CDR2 is SYGVKD in the germline V gene.

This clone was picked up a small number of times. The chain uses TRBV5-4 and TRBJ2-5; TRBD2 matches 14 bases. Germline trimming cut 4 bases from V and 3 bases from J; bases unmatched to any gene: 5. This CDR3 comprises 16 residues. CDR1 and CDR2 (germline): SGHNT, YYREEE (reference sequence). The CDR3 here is CASSIGLAGGEETQYF. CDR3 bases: TGTGCCAGCAGCATTGGACTAGCGGGAGGTGAAGAGACCCAGTACTTC. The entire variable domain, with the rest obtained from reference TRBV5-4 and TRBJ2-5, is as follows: ETGVTQSPTHLIKTRGQQVTLRCSSQSGHNTVSWYQQALGQGPQFIFQYYREEENGRGNFPPRFSGLQFPNYSSELNVNALELDDSALYLCASSIGLAGGEETQYFGPGTRLLVL.

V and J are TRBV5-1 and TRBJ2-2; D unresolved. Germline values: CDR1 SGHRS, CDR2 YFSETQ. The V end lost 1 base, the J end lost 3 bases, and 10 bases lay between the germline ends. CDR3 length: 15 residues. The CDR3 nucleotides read TGCGCCAGCAGCTTGATACAGACGGACACCGGGGAGCTGTTTTTT. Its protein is CASSLIQTDTGELFF.

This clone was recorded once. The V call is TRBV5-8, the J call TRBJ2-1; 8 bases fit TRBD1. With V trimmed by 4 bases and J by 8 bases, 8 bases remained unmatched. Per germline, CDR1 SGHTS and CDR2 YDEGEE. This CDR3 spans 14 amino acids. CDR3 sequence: CASSEGQEFDEQFF. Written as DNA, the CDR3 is TGTGCCAGCAGCGAGGGACAGGAGTTCGATGAGCAGTTCTTC.

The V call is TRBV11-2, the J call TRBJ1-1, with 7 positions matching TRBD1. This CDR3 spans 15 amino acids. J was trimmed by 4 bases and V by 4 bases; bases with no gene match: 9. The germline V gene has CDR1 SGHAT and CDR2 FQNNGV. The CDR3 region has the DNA TGTGCCAGCAGCTCTAACAGGGGAGGAAGCACTGAAGCTTTCTTT. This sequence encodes CASSSNRGGSTEAFF.

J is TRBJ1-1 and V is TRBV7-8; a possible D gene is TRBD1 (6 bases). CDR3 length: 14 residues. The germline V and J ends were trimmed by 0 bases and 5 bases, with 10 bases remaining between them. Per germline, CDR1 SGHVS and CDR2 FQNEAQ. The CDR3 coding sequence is TGTGCCAGCAGCTTAGCTCAGGGGAGAACTGAAGCTTTCTTT. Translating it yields CASSLAQGRTEAFF.

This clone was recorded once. CDR3: CASSLTGRRGEQYF. The DNA for the CDR3 is TGTGCCAGCAGTTTAACCGGGAGGAGAGGCGAGCAGTACTTC. V gene TRBV28 combines with J gene TRBJ2-7; 7 nucleotides agree with TRBD2. The germline gives CDR1 MDHEN, CDR2 SYDVKM. J was trimmed by 6 bases and V by 2 bases; bases with no gene match: 7. CDR3 length: 14 residues.

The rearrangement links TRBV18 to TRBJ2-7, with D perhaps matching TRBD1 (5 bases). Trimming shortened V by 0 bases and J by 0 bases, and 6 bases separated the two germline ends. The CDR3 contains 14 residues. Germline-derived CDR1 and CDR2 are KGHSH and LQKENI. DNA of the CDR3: TGTGCCAGCTCACCACCAGACAGCTCCTACGAGCAGTACTTC. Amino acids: CASSPPDSSYEQYF.

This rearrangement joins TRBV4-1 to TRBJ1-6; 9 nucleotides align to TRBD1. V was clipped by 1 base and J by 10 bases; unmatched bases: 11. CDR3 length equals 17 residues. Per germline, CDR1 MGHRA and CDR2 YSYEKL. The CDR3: CASSQASSTGGRSPLHF. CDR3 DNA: TGCGCCAGCAGCCAAGCCTCCTCGACAGGGGGTAGATCACCCCTCCACTTT.

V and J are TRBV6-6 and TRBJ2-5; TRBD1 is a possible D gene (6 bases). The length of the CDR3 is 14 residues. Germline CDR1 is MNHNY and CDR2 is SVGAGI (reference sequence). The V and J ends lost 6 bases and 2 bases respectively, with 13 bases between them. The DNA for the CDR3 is TGTGCCAGCAGGGCTCCGGGACAACAAGAGACCCAGTACTTC. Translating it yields CASRAPGQQETQYF.

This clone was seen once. The CDR3 protein is CSARDPVEQYF. The CDR3, as DNA: TGCAGTGCTAGAGATCCGGTTGAGCAGTACTTC. V and J are TRBV20-1 and TRBJ2-7; no clear D gene. The CDR3 runs 11 residues. The V end lost 0 bases, the J end lost 7 bases, and 7 bases lay between the germline ends. Per the germline V gene, CDR1 is DFQATT and CDR2 is SNEGSKA (reference sequence).

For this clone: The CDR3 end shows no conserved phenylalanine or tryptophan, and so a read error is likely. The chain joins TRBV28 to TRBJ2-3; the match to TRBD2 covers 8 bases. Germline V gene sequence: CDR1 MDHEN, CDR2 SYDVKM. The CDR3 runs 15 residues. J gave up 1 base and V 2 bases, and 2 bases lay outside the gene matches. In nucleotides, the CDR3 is TGTGCCAGCAGTTTACCGGGAGGGGGCACAGATACGCAGTATGTT. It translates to CASSLPGGGTDTQYV.